This T cell receptor beta chain was sequenced during a study of human T cells and chemical hapten exposure. TCRdb used MiXCR to reprocess the RACE reads, holding one entry per CDR3 protein. This sample carries about 190,000 distinct CDR3 sequences, 20% to 25% of them seen once, and the ten largest clones take 2% to 2.5%. Time point indicated: patch test 3, about 24 weeks after DPC sensitization. The sample's treatment: therapeutic diphenylcyclopropenone sensitization with weekly scalp DPC. V lost 3 bases to trimming and J lost 4 bases, with 9 bases between them. Germline V lookup: CDR1 DFQATT, CDR2 SNEGSKA (reference sequence). The CDR3 totals 12 residues.

The V call is TRBV20-1, the J call TRBJ1-2, with no clear D. The material was whole blood, obtained in connection with sensitization to the hapten diphenylcyclopropenone (DPC). The TCR sequence derives from a middle-aged woman with alopecia areata. Some clones in this sample may be carry-over from other donors' samples. CDR3 amino acids: CSASKVSYGYTF. CDR3 coding DNA: TGCAGTGCTAGCAAAGTATCCTATGGCTACACCTTC.